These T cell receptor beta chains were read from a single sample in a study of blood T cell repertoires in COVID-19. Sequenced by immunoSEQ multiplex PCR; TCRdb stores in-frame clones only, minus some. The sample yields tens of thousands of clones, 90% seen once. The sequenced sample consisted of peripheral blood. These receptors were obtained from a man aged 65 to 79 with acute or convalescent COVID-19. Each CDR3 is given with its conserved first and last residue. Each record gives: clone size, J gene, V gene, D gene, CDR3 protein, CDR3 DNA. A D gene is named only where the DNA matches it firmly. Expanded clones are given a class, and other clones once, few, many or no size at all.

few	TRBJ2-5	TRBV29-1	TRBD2	CSAEGLAERLETQYF	TGCAGCGCTGAAGGACTAGCGGAGAGGTTGGAGACCCAGTACTTC
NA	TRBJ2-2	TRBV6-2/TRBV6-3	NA	CASSYWAGDTGELFF	TGTGCCAGCAGTTACTGGGCAGGGGACACCGGGGAGCTGTTTTTT
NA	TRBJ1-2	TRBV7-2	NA	CASSLSRAINYGYTF	TGTGCCAGCAGCTTAAGCAGGGCTATTAACTATGGCTACACCTTC
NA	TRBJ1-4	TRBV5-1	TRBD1	CASSLSGGNEKLFF	TGCGCCAGCAGCTTATCAGGGGGAAATGAAAAACTGTTTTTT
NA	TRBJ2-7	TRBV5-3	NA	CARSSGDGAYEQYF	TGTGCCAGAAGCTCGGGGGACGGAGCCTACGAGCAGTACTTC
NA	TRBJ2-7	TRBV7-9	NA	CASSQEGSYEQYF	TGTGCCAGCAGCCAAGAGGGCTCCTACGAGCAGTACTTC
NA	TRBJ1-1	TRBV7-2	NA	CASIPPSGAGDTEAFF	TGTGCCAGCATCCCCCCTTCAGGGGCTGGGGACACTGAAGCTTTCTTT
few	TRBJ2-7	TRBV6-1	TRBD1	CASSEAPGTGIYEQYF	TGTGCCAGCAGTGAAGCCCCCGGGACAGGAATCTACGAGCAGTACTTC
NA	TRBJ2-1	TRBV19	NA	CASSNTASYNEQFF	TGTGCCAGTAGTAACACAGCAAGCTACAATGAGCAGTTCTTC
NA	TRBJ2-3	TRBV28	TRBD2	CASSLGVAGATDTQYF	TGTGCCAGCAGTTTAGGGGTAGCGGGGGCCACAGATACGCAGTATTTT
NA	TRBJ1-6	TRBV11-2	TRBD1	CASSSDRDSPLHF	TGTGCCAGCAGTTCAGACAGGGACTCACCCCTCCACTTT
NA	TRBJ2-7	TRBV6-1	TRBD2	CASSEEGLAGPSLFEQYF	TGTGCCAGCAGTGAAGAGGGACTAGCGGGACCGTCTCTGTTCGAGCAGTACTTC
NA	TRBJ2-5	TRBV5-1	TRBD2	CASSSGREGETQYF	TGCGCCAGCAGCTCGGGTCGGGAGGGGGAGACCCAGTACTTC
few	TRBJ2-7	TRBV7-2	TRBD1	CASRDRFSYEQYF	TGTGCCAGCAGGGACAGGTTCTCCTACGAGCAGTACTTC
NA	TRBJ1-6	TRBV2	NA	CASTYRVSFHF	TGTGCCAGCACCTACAGGGTTTCCTTTCACTTT
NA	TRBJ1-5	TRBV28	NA	CASSTAGAGDNQPQHF	TGTGCCAGCAGTACCGCGGGGGCGGGGGACAATCAGCCCCAGCATTTT
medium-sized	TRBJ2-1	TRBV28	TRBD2	CASSFPSGSLSYNEQFF	TGTGCCAGCAGTTTTCCTAGCGGGAGTTTATCGTACAATGAGCAGTTCTTC
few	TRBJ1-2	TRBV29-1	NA	CSVPQGNYGYTF	TGCAGCGTGCCCCAGGGGAACTATGGCTACACCTTC
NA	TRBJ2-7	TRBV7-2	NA	CASSLESRVEQYF	TGTGCCAGCAGCTTAGAGTCGCGGGTTGAGCAGTACTTC
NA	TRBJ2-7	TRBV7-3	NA	CANPDRDFSYEQYF	TGTGCCAACCCCGACAGGGACTTCTCCTACGAGCAGTACTTC
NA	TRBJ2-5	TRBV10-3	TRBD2	CAISDVGLGETQYF	TGTGCCATCAGTGACGTGGGACTAGGAGAGACCCAGTACTTC
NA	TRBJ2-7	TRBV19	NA	CASSSLAFSYEQYF	TGTGCCAGTAGTTCTCTAGCGTTCTCCTACGAGCAGTACTTC
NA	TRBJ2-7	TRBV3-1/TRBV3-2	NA	CASSQELIPSLSVPNLYEQYF	TGTGCCAGCAGCCAAGAATTGATTCCGTCCCTGAGTGTTCCAAACCTCTACGAGCAGTACTTC
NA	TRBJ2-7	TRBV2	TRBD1	CASSTGTGKTYEQYF	TGTGCCAGCAGCACCGGGACAGGGAAGACCTACGAGCAGTACTTC
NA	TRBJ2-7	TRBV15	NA	CATSSGNEQYF	TGTGCCACCAGCTCAGGTAACGAGCAGTACTTC
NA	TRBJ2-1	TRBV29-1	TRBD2	CSVPRRTSGTYNEQFF	TGCAGCGTTCCCAGAAGGACTAGCGGGACTTACAATGAGCAGTTCTTC
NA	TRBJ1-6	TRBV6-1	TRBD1	CASSFPGTGSSALHF	TGTGCCAGCAGTTTCCCCGGGACAGGCTCCTCAGCCCTCCACTTT
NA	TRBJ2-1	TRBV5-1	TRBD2	CASSLYGGGPNEQFF	TGCGCCAGCAGCTTGTATGGGGGAGGGCCCAATGAGCAGTTCTTC
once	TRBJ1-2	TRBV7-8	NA	CASSLANRALHGYTF	TGTGCCAGCAGCTTAGCGAACAGGGCTCTTCATGGCTACACCTTC